The 28 T cell receptor beta chains below were found in one sample sequenced in a study of blood T cell repertoires in COVID-19 (dated by TCRdb to between 2020 and 2021). Libraries came from the immunoSEQ multiplex PCR assay. The immuneACCESS repertoire file appears here via TCRdb, limited to in-frame rearrangements. These files lack a portion of the clones; in checked studies, under half of the deficit traces to unresolved V genes, and the cause of the others is not known. The sample table contains roughly 93,000 clones; only one count was recorded for roughly nine tenths of them. The top ten hold under 9.5% of the sample. Input material: peripheral blood. All receptors come from a man in his fifties or sixties with acute or convalescent COVID-19.

The V gene is TRBV30, the J gene TRBJ1-4; a weak D match, TRBD1 (6 bases). The ends were cut back, 7 bases at V and 2 bases at J, with 11 bases in the middle. The CDR3 consists of 13 residues. CDR1 GTSNPN and CDR2 SVGIG come from the germline V gene (reference sequence). DNA of the CDR3: TGTGCCTCTGCAGGGGCTACTAATGAAAAACTGTTTTTT. This sequence encodes CASAGATNEKLFF.

The chain combines TRBV11-2 with TRBJ1-4; the match to TRBD1 covers 7 bases. Trimming cost V 5 bases and J 7 bases; bases outside gene matches: 7. The CDR3 runs to 14 residues. Germline CDR1 and CDR2: SGHAT and FQNNGV. The CDR3 here is CASSEQGFSEKLFF. CDR3 coding DNA: TGTGCCAGCAGCGAACAGGGGTTTTCTGAAAAACTGTTTTTT. The variable domain in full, completed from reference TRBV11-2 and TRBJ1-4, reads EAGVAQSPRYKIIEKRQSVAFWCNPISGHATLYWYQQILGQGPKLLIQFQNNGVVDDSQLPKDRFSAERLKGVDSTLKIQPAKLEDSAVYLCASSEQGFSEKLFFGSGTQLSVL.

This chain joins TRBV5-1 and TRBJ2-6; 7 bases align to TRBD1. CDR3 length: 17 amino acids. V dropped 4 bases and J dropped 1; count of bases not matched to a gene: 8. Germline lookup yields CDR1 SGHRS and CDR2 YFSETQ. The CDR3 DNA follows: TGCGCCAGCAGCCGGGACAGTGGATCTTCTGGGGCCAACGTCCTGACTTTC. This translates into CASSRDSGSSGANVLTF. Full variable domain (rest looked up from reference TRBV5-1 and TRBJ2-6): KAGVTQTPRYLIKTRGQQVTLSCSPISGHRSVSWYQQTPGQGLQFLFEYFSETQRNKGNFPGRFSGRQFSNSRSEMNVSTLELGDSALYLCASSRDSGSSGANVLTFGAGSRLTVL.

The V and J genes are TRBV4-2 and TRBJ1-3; D is uncertain. CDR1 is LGHNA and CDR2 is YNFKEQ in the germline V gene. V gave up 1 base and J gave up 1 base, with 8 bases separating them. The CDR3 spans 15 residues. The CDR3 DNA sequence: TGTGCCAGCAGCCAAGGTGCGGGATCTGGAAACACCATATATTTT. Translation: CASSQGAGSGNTIYF.

This chain links TRBV2 with TRBJ1-1, with D uncertain. Trimming cost V 8 bases and J 3 bases, with 10 bases left between them. CDR3 length equals 12 residues. Germline assignment: CDR1 SNHLY and CDR2 FYNNEI. The CDR3 spells CASGWGDTEAFF. The CDR3 coding sequence is TGTGCCAGCGGGTGGGGAGACACTGAAGCTTTCTTT.

The J gene is TRBJ2-3, the V gene TRBV7-8; 10 nucleotides match TRBD2. V shed 5 bases, J shed 0 bases, and the junction held 2 bases outside the gene matches. This CDR3 has 15 amino acids. CDR1 SGHVS and CDR2 FQNEAQ come from the germline V gene. The CDR3 loop reads CASSQLAGSTDTQYF. CDR3 in DNA: TGTGCCAGCAGCCAACTAGCGGGGAGCACAGATACGCAGTATTTT.

The rearrangement joins TRBV5-4 to TRBJ2-4, with D maybe TRBD2 (7 bases). Looked up from germline, CDR1 is SGHNT and CDR2 is YYREEE (reference sequence). The CDR3 is 16 residues long. The V end lost 0 bases, the J end lost 2 bases, and 12 bases lay between the germline ends. CDR3 amino acids: CASSLGGGAPKNIQYF. In DNA, the CDR3 is TGTGCCAGCAGCTTGGGTGGGGGGGCCCCCAAAAACATTCAGTACTTC.

The chain employs TRBV5-6 and TRBJ1-5, with TRBD1 identical over 8 bases. This CDR3 region has 15 residues. V shed 5 bases, J shed 1 base, and the junction held 5 bases outside the gene matches. Germline V gene sequence: CDR1 SGHDT, CDR2 YYEEEE. CDR3 amino acids: CASSSQGGSNQPQHF. For the CDR3, the DNA is TGTGCCAGCAGTTCACAGGGGGGGAGCAATCAGCCCCAGCATTTT.

This clone showed up just once. The gene calls are TRBV5-5 and TRBJ2-6; D possibly corresponds to TRBD1 (5 bases). Germline values: CDR1 SGHKS, CDR2 YYEKEE (reference sequence). The CDR3 length is 17 residues. V lost 1 base, J lost 0 bases, and 11 bases lay in between. CDR3 sequence: CASSLHRIYSGANVLTF. DNA of the CDR3: TGTGCCAGCAGCTTGCACAGGATTTACTCTGGGGCCAACGTCCTGACTTTC.

The chain recombines TRBV11-3 with TRBJ2-3; maybe TRBD2 (5 bases). The V end lost 8 bases, the J end lost 10 bases, and 13 bases lay between the germline ends. In germline, CDR1 is SGHNT, CDR2 YENEEA. The CDR3 length is 11 residues. The CDR3 here is CASSEGTSQYF. The DNA for the CDR3 is TGTGCCAGCTCTGAGGGTACTTCGCAGTATTTT. Drawing the rest from reference TRBV11-3 and TRBJ2-3, the complete variable domain is EAGVVQSPRYKIIEKKQPVAFWCNPISGHNTLYWYLQNLGQGPELLIRYENEEAVDDSQLPKDRFSAERLKGVDSTLKIQPAELGDSAVYLCASSEGTSQYFGPGTRLTVL.

This chain joins TRBV9 and TRBJ2-1; 12 bases map to TRBD2. The CDR3 is 18 residues long. Germline V gives CDR1 SGDLS, CDR2 YYNGEE. With 3 bases clipped from V and 5 bases from J, the junction kept 12 bases outside the gene matches. CDR3 DNA sequence: TGTGCCAGCAGCGCTGACACCCATACTAGCGGGGGGCACAATGAGCAGTTCTTC. It encodes CASSADTHTSGGHNEQFF.

The chain carries TRBV19 and TRBJ2-3; 8 bases map to TRBD1. The germline V gene encodes CDR1 LNHDA and CDR2 SQIVND (reference sequence). This CDR3 contains 15 residues. J was trimmed by 3 bases and V by 3 bases; bases with no gene match: 5. The CDR3 nucleotides read TGTGCCAGTAGTATGACAGGGGCTGGTACAGATACGCAGTATTTT. Translating gives CASSMTGAGTDTQYF. Based on the CDR3 plus reference TRBV19 and TRBJ2-3, the full variable domain is DGGITQSPKYLFRKEGQNVTLSCEQNLNHDAMYWYRQDPGQGLRLIYYSQIVNDFQKGDIAEGYSVSREKKESFPLTVTSAQKNPTAFYLCASSMTGAGTDTQYFGPGTRLTVL.

This clone was seen only a few times. The chain is built from TRBV18 and TRBJ2-7, with D unclear. The germline CDR1 and CDR2 sequences are KGHSH and LQKENI. V dropped 1 base and J dropped 3 bases, with 7 bases sitting between them. This CDR3 region has 13 residues. In nucleotides, the CDR3 is TGTGCCAGCTCACCACTCAACAGCTACGAGCAGTACGTC. This encodes CASSPLNSYEQYV.

The chain links TRBV7-3 to TRBJ2-2, with no clear D. The CDR3 extends over 13 amino acids. Trimming left V 2 bases short and J 6 bases short, with 7 bases between. The germline gives CDR1 SGHTA, CDR2 FQGTGA. The CDR3 DNA sequence: TGTGCCAGCAGCTTATATCTTTCCGGGGAGCTGTTTTTT. Protein: CASSLYLSGELFF.

The V gene is TRBV2, the J gene TRBJ2-1; D is unresolved. V was pared by 10 bases and J by 0 bases, with 10 bases between. This CDR3 is built from 13 residues. CDR1 and CDR2 (germline): SNHLY, FYNNEI. CDR3 protein: CANAVSSYNEQFF. The CDR3 nucleotides are TGTGCCAACGCGGTTAGCTCCTACAATGAGCAGTTCTTC.

The sample holds one count of this clone. V is TRBV15 and J is TRBJ2-3; D might be TRBD2 (7 bases). V was cut by 8 bases and J by 2 bases, with 17 bases left in between. The length of the CDR3 is 15 residues. Germline V gene sequence: CDR1 LNHNV, CDR2 YYDKDF (reference sequence). The CDR3 protein is CATGGGQGVTDTQYF. In DNA form, the CDR3 reads TGTGCCACCGGGGGGGGGCAAGGGGTCACAGATACGCAGTATTTT.

This chain joins TRBV10-3 and TRBJ1-5, with TRBD1 matching 7 bases. Germline V lookup: CDR1 ENHRY, CDR2 SYGVKD. The junction had 13 bases not matched to a gene; V was cut back by 8 bases and J by 6 bases. This CDR3 region has 15 residues. The CDR3 here is CAILPDRDSCQPQHF. Written as DNA, the CDR3 is TGTGCCATCCTACCAGACAGGGATAGTTGTCAGCCCCAGCATTTT.

J is TRBJ1-4 and V is TRBV20-1; D perhaps matches TRBD1 (5 bases). The CDR3 is made up of 14 amino acids. V gave up 3 bases and J gave up 0 bases, with 8 bases separating them. The germline V gene has CDR1 DFQATT and CDR2 SNEGSKA (reference sequence). The CDR3 reads CSASRGTTNEKLFF. Written as DNA, the CDR3 is TGCAGTGCTAGTAGGGGAACAACTAATGAAAAACTGTTTTTT.

DNA of the CDR3: TGTGCCAGCAGCTTAGAACAGCTGCGTCGAGAGACCCAGTACTTC. Protein: CASSLEQLRRETQYF. The chain employs TRBV7-8 and TRBJ2-5; D gene ambiguous. The V and J ends lost 1 base and 4 bases respectively, with 13 bases between them. The CDR3 sequence is 15 residues long. CDR1 is SGHVS, CDR2 FQNEAQ, per germline.

This sequence joins TRBV7-3 and TRBJ1-1; TRBD1 matches 9 bases. CDR1 is SGHTA, CDR2 FQGTGA, per germline. This CDR3 has 14 amino acids. With 4 bases clipped from V and 11 bases from J, the junction kept 11 bases outside the gene matches. CDR3 amino acids: CASSSFPGQGGAFF. As DNA, the CDR3 is TGTGCCAGCAGCTCATTCCCGGGACAGGGCGGGGCTTTCTTT.

The chain links TRBV25-1 to TRBJ1-1; D is possibly TRBD1 (5 bases). Trimming took off 6 bases at V and 3 bases at J, with 14 bases between the two ends. Germline CDR1 is MGHDK and CDR2 is SYGVNS. The CDR3 spans 14 residues. The CDR3: CASRPVGEDTEAFF. The CDR3 nucleotides are TGTGCCAGCAGGCCAGTGGGGGAGGACACTGAAGCTTTCTTT. Supplemented by reference TRBV25-1 and TRBJ1-1, the full variable domain reads EADIYQTPRYLVIGTGKKITLECSQTMGHDKMYWYQQDPGMELHLIHYSYGVNSTEKGDLSSESTVSRIRTEHFPLTLESARPSHTSQYLCASRPVGEDTEAFFGQGTRLTVV.

The V gene is TRBV28, the J gene TRBJ1-5; D not resolved. The V gene's germline CDR1 is MDHEN and CDR2 SYDVKM. Trimming removed 3 bases at V and 7 bases at J, with 13 bases between. The length of the CDR3 is 14 residues. The CDR3 spells CASSLRPSGQPQHF. As DNA, the CDR3 is TGTGCCAGCAGTTTGCGGCCTAGCGGGCAGCCCCAGCATTTT.

V is TRBV6-5 and J is TRBJ2-5; TRBD1 matches 9 bases. CDR1 MNHEY and CDR2 SVGAGI come from the germline V gene. This CDR3 spans 15 amino acids. Trimming removed 5 bases from V and 0 bases from J; junction bases left unmatched: 4. The CDR3 sequence: CASSNGDRDQETQYF. As DNA, the CDR3 is TGTGCCAGCAGTAATGGGGACAGGGACCAAGAGACCCAGTACTTC.

The rearrangement joins TRBV11-1 to TRBJ2-1; D perhaps matches TRBD1 (6 bases). Germline CDR1 is SGHAT and CDR2 is FQDESV (reference sequence). CDR3 length: 15 residues. Trimming took 4 bases from V and 4 from J, leaving 14 bases between them. The CDR3 bases are TGTGCCAGCAGCTCCCGCAGACAGGTGTACAATGAGCAGTTCTTC. As protein: CASSSRRQVYNEQFF.

This chain connects TRBV27 to TRBJ2-3, with 8 bases fitting TRBD2. V lost 2 bases, J lost 1 base, and 2 bases stayed unmatched. CDR3 length: 15 amino acids. Per the germline V gene, CDR1 is MNHEY and CDR2 is SMNVEV (reference sequence). The CDR3 reads CASSLRAGGTDTQYF. The DNA of the CDR3 is TGTGCCAGCAGTTTACGAGCGGGGGGCACAGATACGCAGTATTTT.

The rearrangement uses TRBV28 and TRBJ1-3; no clear D. The CDR3 spans 14 residues. V lost 7 bases and J lost 0, with 10 bases in between. The germline V gene has CDR1 MDHEN and CDR2 SYDVKM. CDR3 sequence: CASKRGSSGNTIYF. CDR3 nucleotides: TGTGCCAGCAAGCGAGGCAGCTCTGGAAACACCATATATTTT.

The chain couples TRBV5-1 to TRBJ2-1, with a weak D call TRBD1 (6 bases). Germline V gene lookup returns CDR1 SGHRS and CDR2 YFSETQ. CDR3 length: 15 amino acids. Trimming removed 4 bases at V and 5 bases at J, with 16 bases between. Written as DNA, the CDR3 is TGCGCCAGCAGCCGACTACAGGGTATAAACAATGAGCAGTTCTTC. Translating gives CASSRLQGINNEQFF.

The gene calls are TRBV7-3 and TRBJ2-5, with D unclear. Germline CDR1 and CDR2: SGHTA and FQGTGA. V gave up 5 bases and J gave up 5 bases, with 15 bases separating them. The CDR3 length is 14 residues. The CDR3 loop reads CASSPGGIGETQYF. The CDR3 DNA sequence: TGTGCCAGCAGCCCCGGTGGCATCGGGGAGACCCAGTACTTC.